This passage covers 9 T cell receptor beta chains from one sample sequenced in a study of cytomegalovirus exposure and HLA in healthy donors. Produced via immunoSEQ multiplex PCR; TCRdb's table is partial and in-frame only. The sample includes about 78,000 clones, almost 97% of them seen just once. The sequencing sample was made of PBMCs. The receptors derive from a man aged 18-30 years in good health and CMV-seropositive.

This rearrangement joins TRBV9 to TRBJ1-1, with D tentatively TRBD1 (5 bases). This CDR3 is 11 amino acids long. Germline V gene lookup returns CDR1 SGDLS and CDR2 YYNGEE. V was shortened by 7 bases and J by 7 bases, with 11 bases between the two germline ends. The CDR3 DNA reads as TGTGCCAGCGGGGTTAGGGGTGAAGCTTTCTTT. It encodes CASGVRGEAFF.

The gene calls are TRBV27 and TRBJ1-1; unclear D gene. The CDR3 spans 11 residues. Trimming cost V 7 bases and J 11 bases, with 14 bases left between them. Germline values: CDR1 MNHEY, CDR2 SMNVEV (reference sequence). The CDR3 DNA reads as TGTGCCAGCATTTCGGGGTCTGGGGCTTTCTTT. This codes for CASISGSGAFF.

The chain uses TRBV19 and TRBJ2-6; 7 bases agree with TRBD1. Trimming removed 1 base from V and 0 bases from J; junction bases left unmatched: 3. The length of the CDR3 is 17 residues. CDR1 is LNHDA, CDR2 SQIVND, per germline (reference sequence). The CDR3: CASSIGEGASGANVLTF. CDR3 sequence (DNA): TGTGCCAGTAGTATAGGAGAGGGGGCCTCTGGGGCCAACGTCCTGACTTTC. The entire variable domain, with the rest obtained from reference TRBV19 and TRBJ2-6, is as follows: DGGITQSPKYLFRKEGQNVTLSCEQNLNHDAMYWYRQDPGQGLRLIYYSQIVNDFQKGDIAEGYSVSREKKESFPLTVTSAQKNPTAFYLCASSIGEGASGANVLTFGAGSRLTVL.

The chain recombines TRBV6-1 with TRBJ2-7; 7 bases fit TRBD2. Trimming took 2 bases from V and 5 from J; bases not matched to a gene: 12. Looked up from germline, CDR1 is MNHNS and CDR2 is SASEGT. The CDR3 is made up of 16 amino acids. The CDR3 DNA reads TGTGCCAGCAGTGAATTGGCAGGGTCTGCGGGAGACGAGCAGTACTTC. This translates into CASSELAGSAGDEQYF.

This chain links TRBV27 with TRBJ2-3, with 8 bases identical to TRBD2. The V and J ends lost 7 bases and 5 bases, in that order; junction bases with no gene match: 5. Germline V gene data show CDR1 as MNHEY and CDR2 as SMNVEV (reference sequence). The length of the CDR3 is 13 residues. CDR3 coding DNA: TGTGCCAGCACGAGGCTAGCGGGAGATACGCAGTATTTT. This gives the protein CASTRLAGDTQYF.

The gene calls are TRBV7-2 and TRBJ1-2; 9 nucleotides align to TRBD1. V lost 2 bases, J lost 7 bases, and 8 bases stayed unmatched. Germline V CDR1 and CDR2: SGHTA, FQGNSA. The length of the CDR3 is 15 residues. As DNA, the CDR3 is TGTGCCAGCAGCTTACCCGGGACAGGGAGAAGTGGCTACACCTTC. It translates to CASSLPGTGRSGYTF.

The genes are TRBV28 and TRBJ2-7, with D possibly TRBD1 on 7 matching bases. This CDR3 region has 12 residues. Germline V gene sequence: CDR1 MDHEN, CDR2 SYDVKM. V lost 10 bases to trimming and J lost 2 bases, with 12 bases between them. The CDR3 DNA reads as TGTGCCACAGGGGGGCAGACCTACGAGCAGTACTTC. Translated: CATGGQTYEQYF. Filled out from reference TRBV28 and TRBJ2-7, the complete variable domain reads DVKVTQSSRYLVKRTGEKVFLECVQDMDHENMFWYRQDPGLGLRLIYFSYDVKMKEKGDIPEGYSVSREKKERFSLILESASTNQTSMYLCATGGQTYEQYFGPGTRLTVT.

This chain joins TRBV6-1 and TRBJ2-7; tentative D call: TRBD2 (6 bases). Trimming shortened V by 4 bases and J by 1 base, and 23 bases separated the two germline ends. This CDR3 is built from 18 residues. Looked up from germline, CDR1 is MNHNS and CDR2 is SASEGT. The CDR3 region is CASSVGAFLGGSSYEQYF. The CDR3 coding sequence is TGTGCCAGCAGTGTAGGGGCCTTTCTGGGGGGTTCGTCCTACGAGCAGTACTTC.

V is TRBV5-1 and J is TRBJ2-1, with 12 bases aligning to TRBD2. The germline V gene has CDR1 SGHRS and CDR2 YFSETQ. The CDR3 extends over 17 amino acids. V lost 5 bases to trimming and J lost 3 bases; unmatched junction nucleotides: 9. As DNA, the CDR3 is TGCGCCAGCAGTGGTGGACTAGCGGGAACCATCTACAATGAGCAGTTCTTC. The encoded protein is CASSGGLAGTIYNEQFF.